This entry describes one T cell receptor (beta chain). These data belong to a study of cytomegalovirus exposure and HLA in healthy donors. The germline gives CDR1 MDHEN, CDR2 SYDVKM. Trimming removed 1 base from V and 8 bases from J, with 11 bases in between. The length of the CDR3 is 14 residues. PCR amplification relied on 60 Vbeta primers (plus 13 Jbeta primers). Under the authors' procedure: The count from a later analysis was tens of millions of unique TCR beta chains, 9.5 million to 13 million of them shared. Measured with immunoSEQ multiplex PCR; TCRdb has only the in-frame clones, and not every one. The V and J calls and clone size come from that table; D and trimming were worked out from the DNA. The sample holds 100,000 to 150,000 clones, about 78% seen once. All the people who gave samples were healthy bone marrow donors.

This sequence originates from a female donor in good health and CMV-seronegative. Sample: PBMCs. The chain recombines TRBV28 with TRBJ1-4; D gene unclear. This CDR3 reads CASSLSGLREKLFF. In DNA, the CDR3 is TGTGCCAGCAGTTTATCGGGTTTACGCGAAAAACTGTTTTTT.